The entry that follows covers one T cell receptor beta chain sequence. Its antigen is unidentified. Here immunoSEQ multiplex PCR was the method, and the copy in TCRdb shows in-frame clones only, minus some. The sample contains approximately 13,000 clones, about four fifths of which appear only once. This CDR3 has 13 amino acids. The ends lost 9 bases at V and 8 bases at J; junction bases unmatched: 9. Germline lookup yields CDR1 MGHRA and CDR2 YSYEKL. These data originate in a study of lymphopenia after photon versus proton radiotherapy. Findings of the study overall: Authors raise, but do not show, better survival with proton therapy. Photon-treated patients lost naive T cells and TCR diversity; proton-treated stayed stable. After lymphocyte nadir, photon-treated repertoires showed oligoclonal expansion, especially CD8+ Temra. A bigger post-nadir fall in TCR diversity correlated inversely with survival time in deceased patients.

The chain joins TRBV4-1 to TRBJ2-4; 8 bases align to TRBD1. The input for sequencing was peripheral blood, taken from a patient treated with photon-based radiotherapy. The sequence was obtained from a man aged 50 to 59 with gastric cancer. The CDR3 is CASSGQGADIQYF. The CDR3 region has the DNA TGCGCCAGTTCAGGACAGGGAGCGGACATTCAGTACTTC.